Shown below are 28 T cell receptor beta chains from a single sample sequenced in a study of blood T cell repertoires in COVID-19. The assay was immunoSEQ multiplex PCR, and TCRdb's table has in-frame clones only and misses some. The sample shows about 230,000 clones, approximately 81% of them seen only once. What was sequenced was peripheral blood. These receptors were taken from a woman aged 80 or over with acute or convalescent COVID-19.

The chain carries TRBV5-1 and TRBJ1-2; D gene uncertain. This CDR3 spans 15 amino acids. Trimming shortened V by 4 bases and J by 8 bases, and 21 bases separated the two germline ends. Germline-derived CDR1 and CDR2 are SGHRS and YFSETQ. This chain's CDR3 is CASSLNTGSPIGYTF. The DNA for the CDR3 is TGCGCCAGCAGCCTGAATACCGGGAGCCCTATAGGCTACACCTTC.

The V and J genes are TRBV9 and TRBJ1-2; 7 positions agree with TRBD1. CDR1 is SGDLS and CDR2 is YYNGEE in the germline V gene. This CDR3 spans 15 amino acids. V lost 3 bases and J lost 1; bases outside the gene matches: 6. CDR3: CASSATGAYNYGYTF. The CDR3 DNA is TGTGCCAGCAGCGCTACAGGGGCATATAACTATGGCTACACCTTC.

The CDR3 here is CASAFGFQETQYF. The CDR3 bases are TGTGCCAGCGCATTCGGGTTCCAAGAGACCCAGTACTTC. The rearrangement uses TRBV11-2 and TRBJ2-5; D is unresolved. CDR1 is SGHAT, CDR2 FQNNGV, per germline. V lost 8 bases, J lost 1 base, and 11 bases lay in between. This CDR3 region has 13 residues.

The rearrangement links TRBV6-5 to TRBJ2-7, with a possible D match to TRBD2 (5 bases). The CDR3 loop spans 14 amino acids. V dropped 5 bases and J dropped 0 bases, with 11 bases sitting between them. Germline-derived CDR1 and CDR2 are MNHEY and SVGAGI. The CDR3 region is CASSTHGSSYEQYF. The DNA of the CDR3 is TGTGCCAGCAGTACACATGGGAGCTCCTACGAGCAGTACTTC.

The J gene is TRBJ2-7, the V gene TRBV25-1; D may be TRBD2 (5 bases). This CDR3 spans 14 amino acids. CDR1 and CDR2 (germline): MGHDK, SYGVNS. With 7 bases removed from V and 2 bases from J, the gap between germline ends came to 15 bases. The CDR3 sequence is CASKGRGTAYEQYF. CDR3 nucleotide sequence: TGTGCCAGCAAGGGCCGGGGTACAGCCTACGAGCAGTACTTC.

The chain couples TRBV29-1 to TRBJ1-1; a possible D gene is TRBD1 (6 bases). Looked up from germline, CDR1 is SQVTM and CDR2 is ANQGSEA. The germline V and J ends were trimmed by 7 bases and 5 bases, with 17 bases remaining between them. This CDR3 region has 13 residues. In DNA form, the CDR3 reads TGCAGCGCCTCATGGGGGCTCGGGACTGAAGCTTTCTTT. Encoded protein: CSASWGLGTEAFF.

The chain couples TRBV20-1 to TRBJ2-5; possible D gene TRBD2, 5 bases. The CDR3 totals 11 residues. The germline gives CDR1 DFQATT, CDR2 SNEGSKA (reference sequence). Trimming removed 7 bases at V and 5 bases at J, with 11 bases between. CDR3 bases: TGCAGTGGGACTCGCGGGGAGACCCAGTACTTC. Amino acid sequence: CSGTRGETQYF.

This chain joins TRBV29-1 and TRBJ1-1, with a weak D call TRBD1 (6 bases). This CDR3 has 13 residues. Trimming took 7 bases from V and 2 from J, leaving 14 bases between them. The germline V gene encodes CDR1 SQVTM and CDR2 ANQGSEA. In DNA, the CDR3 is TGCAGCGCCTCGGACAGACGTAACACTGAAGCTTTCTTT. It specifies CSASDRRNTEAFF.

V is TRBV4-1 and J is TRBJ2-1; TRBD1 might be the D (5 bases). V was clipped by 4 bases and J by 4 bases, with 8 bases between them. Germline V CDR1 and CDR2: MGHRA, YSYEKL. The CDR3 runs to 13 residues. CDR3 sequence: CASSPQGYNEQFF. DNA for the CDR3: TGCGCCAGCAGCCCGCAGGGATACAATGAGCAGTTCTTC.

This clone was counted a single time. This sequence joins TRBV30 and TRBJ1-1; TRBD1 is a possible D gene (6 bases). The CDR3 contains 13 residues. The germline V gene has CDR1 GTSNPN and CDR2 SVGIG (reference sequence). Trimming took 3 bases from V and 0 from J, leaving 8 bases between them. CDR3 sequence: CAWRKGVNTEAFF. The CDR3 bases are TGTGCCTGGAGGAAGGGGGTGAACACTGAAGCTTTCTTT.

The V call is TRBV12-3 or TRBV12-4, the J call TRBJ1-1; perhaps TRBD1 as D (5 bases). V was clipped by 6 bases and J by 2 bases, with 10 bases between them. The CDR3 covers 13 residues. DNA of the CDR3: TGTGCCAGCAGGACGACAGTAAACACTGAAGCTTTCTTT. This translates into CASRTTVNTEAFF.

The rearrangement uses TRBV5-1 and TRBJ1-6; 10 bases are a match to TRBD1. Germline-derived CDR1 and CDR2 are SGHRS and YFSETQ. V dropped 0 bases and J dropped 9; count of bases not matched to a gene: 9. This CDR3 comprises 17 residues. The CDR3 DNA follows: TGCGCCAGCAGCTTGGACCCGACAGGGGGCGCCGGTTCACCCCTCCACTTT. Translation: CASSLDPTGGAGSPLHF.

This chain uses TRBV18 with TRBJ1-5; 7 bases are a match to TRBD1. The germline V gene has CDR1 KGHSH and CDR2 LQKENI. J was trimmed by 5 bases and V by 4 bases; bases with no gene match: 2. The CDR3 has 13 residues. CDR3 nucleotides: TGTGCCAGCTCACGAACAGGGGATCAGCCCCAGCATTTT. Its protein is CASSRTGDQPQHF.

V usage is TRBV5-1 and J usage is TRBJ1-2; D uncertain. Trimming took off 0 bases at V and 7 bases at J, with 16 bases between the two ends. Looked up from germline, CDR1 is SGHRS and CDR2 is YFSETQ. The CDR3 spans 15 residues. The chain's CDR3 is CASSLETVAGGGYTF. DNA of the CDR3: TGCGCCAGCAGCTTGGAGACGGTGGCTGGAGGTGGCTACACCTTC.

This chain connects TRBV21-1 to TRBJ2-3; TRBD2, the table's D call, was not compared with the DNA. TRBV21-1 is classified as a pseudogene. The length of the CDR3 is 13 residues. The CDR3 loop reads CATGGRSTDTQYF. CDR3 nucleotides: TGTGCCACCGGGGGGAGGTCCACAGATACGCAGTATTTT.

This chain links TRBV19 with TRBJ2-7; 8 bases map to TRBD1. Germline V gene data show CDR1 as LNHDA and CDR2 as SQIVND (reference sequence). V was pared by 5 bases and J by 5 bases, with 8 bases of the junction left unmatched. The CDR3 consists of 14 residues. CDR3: CASSPDRGLNEQYF. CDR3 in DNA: TGTGCCAGTAGTCCCGACAGGGGATTGAACGAGCAGTACTTC. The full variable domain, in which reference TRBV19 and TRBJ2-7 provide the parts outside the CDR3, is DGGITQSPKYLFRKEGQNVTLSCEQNLNHDAMYWYRQDPGQGLRLIYYSQIVNDFQKGDIAEGYSVSREKKESFPLTVTSAQKNPTAFYLCASSPDRGLNEQYFGPGTRLTVT.

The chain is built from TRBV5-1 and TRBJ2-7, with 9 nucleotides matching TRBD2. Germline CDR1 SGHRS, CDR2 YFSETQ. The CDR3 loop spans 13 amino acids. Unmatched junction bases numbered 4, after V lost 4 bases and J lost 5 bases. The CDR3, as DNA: TGCGCCAGCAGCGGACCTAGCGGGAACGAGCAGTACTTC. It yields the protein CASSGPSGNEQYF.

The CDR3 reads CASTKAFGQGSYNEQFF. The CDR3 coding sequence is TGTGCCAGTACCAAAGCCTTCGGACAGGGATCCTACAATGAGCAGTTCTTC. V gene TRBV19 combines with J gene TRBJ2-1; 8 nucleotides line up with TRBD1. CDR1 is LNHDA, CDR2 SQIVND, per germline (reference sequence). V lost 7 bases, J lost 1 base, and 12 bases stayed unmatched. The CDR3 is 17 residues long. Using reference TRBV19 and TRBJ2-1 for the parts outside the CDR3, the full variable domain is DGGITQSPKYLFRKEGQNVTLSCEQNLNHDAMYWYRQDPGQGLRLIYYSQIVNDFQKGDIAEGYSVSREKKESFPLTVTSAQKNPTAFYLCASTKAFGQGSYNEQFFGPGTRLTVL.

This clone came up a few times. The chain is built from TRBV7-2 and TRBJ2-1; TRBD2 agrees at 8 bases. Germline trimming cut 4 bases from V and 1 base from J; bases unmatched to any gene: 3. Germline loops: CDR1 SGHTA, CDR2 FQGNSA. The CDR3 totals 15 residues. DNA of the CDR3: TGTGCCAGCAGCTCCGCGGGAGGTTCCTACAATGAGCAGTTCTTC. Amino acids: CASSSAGGSYNEQFF. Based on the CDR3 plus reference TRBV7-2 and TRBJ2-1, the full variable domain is GAGVSQSPSNKVTEKGKDVELRCDPISGHTALYWYRQSLGQGLEFLIYFQGNSAPDKSGLPSDRFSAERTGGSVSTLTIQRTQQEDSAVYLCASSSAGGSYNEQFFGPGTRLTVL.

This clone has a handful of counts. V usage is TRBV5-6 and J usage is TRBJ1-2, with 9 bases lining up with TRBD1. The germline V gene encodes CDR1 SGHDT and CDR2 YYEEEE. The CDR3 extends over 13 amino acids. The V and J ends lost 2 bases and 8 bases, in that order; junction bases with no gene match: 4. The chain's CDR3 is CASSFRQGEGYTF. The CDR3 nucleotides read TGTGCCAGCAGCTTCCGACAGGGGGAGGGCTACACCTTC.

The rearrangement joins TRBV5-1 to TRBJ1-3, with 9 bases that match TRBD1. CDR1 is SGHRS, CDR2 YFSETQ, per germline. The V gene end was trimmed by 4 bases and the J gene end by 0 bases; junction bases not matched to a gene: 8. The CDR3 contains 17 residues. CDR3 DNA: TGCGCCAGCAGCCCGGGGGACAGGGTCGGCTCTGGAAACACCATATATTTT. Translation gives CASSPGDRVGSGNTIYF.

The CDR3 DNA reads as TGTGCCAGCAGCAGCAGGGCAGGGGGCGGCACCGGGGAGCTGTTTTTT. This gives the protein CASSSRAGGGTGELFF. The rearrangement uses TRBV7-2 and TRBJ2-2, with 8 bases lining up with TRBD1. Losses at the gene ends were 5 bases for V and 4 bases for J; bases not matched to a gene: 9. Germline V gives CDR1 SGHTA, CDR2 FQGNSA. CDR3 size: 16 residues.

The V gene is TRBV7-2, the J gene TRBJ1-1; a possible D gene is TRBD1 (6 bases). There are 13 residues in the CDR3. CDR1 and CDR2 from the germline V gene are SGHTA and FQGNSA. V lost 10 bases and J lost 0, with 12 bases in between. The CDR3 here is CATGTLMNTEAFF. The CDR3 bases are TGTGCCACCGGGACACTTATGAACACTGAAGCTTTCTTT.

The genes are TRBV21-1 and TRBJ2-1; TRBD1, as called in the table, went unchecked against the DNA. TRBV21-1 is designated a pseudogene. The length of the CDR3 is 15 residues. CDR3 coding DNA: TGTGCCAGCGTACAGGCAGGGGGCTCCTACAATGAGCAGTTCTTC. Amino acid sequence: CASVQAGGSYNEQFF.

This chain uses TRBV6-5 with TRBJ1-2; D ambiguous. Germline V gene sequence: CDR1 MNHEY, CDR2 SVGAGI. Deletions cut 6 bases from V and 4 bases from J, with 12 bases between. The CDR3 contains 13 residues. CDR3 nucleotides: TGTGCCAGCAGCGGGTTGGGTGGCTATGGCTACACCTTC. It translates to CASSGLGGYGYTF.

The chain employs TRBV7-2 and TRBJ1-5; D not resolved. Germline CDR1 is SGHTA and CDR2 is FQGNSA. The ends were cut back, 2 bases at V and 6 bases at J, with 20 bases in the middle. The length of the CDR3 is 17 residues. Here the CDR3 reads CASSLFHSLSPPQPQHF. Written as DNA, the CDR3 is TGTGCCAGCAGCTTATTCCATTCCCTATCTCCCCCTCAGCCCCAGCATTTT.

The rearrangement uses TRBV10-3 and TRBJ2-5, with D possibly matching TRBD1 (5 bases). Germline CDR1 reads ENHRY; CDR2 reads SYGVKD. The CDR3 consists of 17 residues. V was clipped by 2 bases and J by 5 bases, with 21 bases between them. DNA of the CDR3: TGTGCCATCAGTGAGGGTTCAGGGATGGGTTCTCGCGAGACCCAGTACTTC. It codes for CAISEGSGMGSRETQYF.

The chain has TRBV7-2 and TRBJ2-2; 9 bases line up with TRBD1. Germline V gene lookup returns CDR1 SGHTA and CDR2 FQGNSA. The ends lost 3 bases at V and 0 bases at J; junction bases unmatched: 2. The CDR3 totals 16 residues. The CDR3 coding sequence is TGTGCCAGCAGCTTCCGGGACAGGGCGAACACCGGGGAGCTGTTTTTT. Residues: CASSFRDRANTGELFF.